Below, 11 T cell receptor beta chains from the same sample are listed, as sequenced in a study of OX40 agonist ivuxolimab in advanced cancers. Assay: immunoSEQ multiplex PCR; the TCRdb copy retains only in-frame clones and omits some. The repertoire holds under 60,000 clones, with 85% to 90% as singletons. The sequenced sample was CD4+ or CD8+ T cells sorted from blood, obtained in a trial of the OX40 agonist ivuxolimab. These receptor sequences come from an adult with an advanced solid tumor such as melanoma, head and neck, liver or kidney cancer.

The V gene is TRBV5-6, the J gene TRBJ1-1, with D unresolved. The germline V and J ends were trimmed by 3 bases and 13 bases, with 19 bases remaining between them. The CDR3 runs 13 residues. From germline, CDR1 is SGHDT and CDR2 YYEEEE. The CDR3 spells CASSYGQLVYGFF. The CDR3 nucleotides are TGTGCCAGCAGCTACGGGCAGCTAGTTTATGGTTTCTTT.

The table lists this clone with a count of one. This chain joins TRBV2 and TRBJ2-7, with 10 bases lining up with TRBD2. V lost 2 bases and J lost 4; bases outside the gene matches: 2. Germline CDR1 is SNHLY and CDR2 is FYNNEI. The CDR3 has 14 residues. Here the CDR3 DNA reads TGTGCCAGCAGTGAAATAGCGGGAGGATACGAGCAGTACTTC. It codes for CASSEIAGGYEQYF.

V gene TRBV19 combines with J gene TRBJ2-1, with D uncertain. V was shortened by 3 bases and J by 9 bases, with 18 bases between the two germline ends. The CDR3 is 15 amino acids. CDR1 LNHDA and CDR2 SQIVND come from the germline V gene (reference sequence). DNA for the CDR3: TGTGCCAGTAGTATGGCTACCCGGCCGGTTGGTGAGCAGTTCTTC. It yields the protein CASSMATRPVGEQFF.

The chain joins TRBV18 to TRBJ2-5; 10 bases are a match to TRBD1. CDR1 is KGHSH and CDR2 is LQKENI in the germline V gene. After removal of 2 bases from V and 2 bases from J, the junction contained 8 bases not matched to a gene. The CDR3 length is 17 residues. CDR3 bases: TGTGCCAGCTCACCAGTGGGGACAGGGGAAGAACAAGAGACCCAGTACTTC. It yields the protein CASSPVGTGEEQETQYF.

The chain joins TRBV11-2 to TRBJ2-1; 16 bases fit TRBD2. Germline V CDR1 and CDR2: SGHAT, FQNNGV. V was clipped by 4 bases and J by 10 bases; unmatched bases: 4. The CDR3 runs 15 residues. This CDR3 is CASSSGTSGGEEQFF. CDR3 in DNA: TGTGCCAGCAGCTCCGGGACTAGCGGGGGGGAGGAGCAGTTCTTC. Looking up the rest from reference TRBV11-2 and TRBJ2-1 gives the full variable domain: EAGVAQSPRYKIIEKRQSVAFWCNPISGHATLYWYQQILGQGPKLLIQFQNNGVVDDSQLPKDRFSAERLKGVDSTLKIQPAKLEDSAVYLCASSSGTSGGEEQFFGPGTRLTVL.

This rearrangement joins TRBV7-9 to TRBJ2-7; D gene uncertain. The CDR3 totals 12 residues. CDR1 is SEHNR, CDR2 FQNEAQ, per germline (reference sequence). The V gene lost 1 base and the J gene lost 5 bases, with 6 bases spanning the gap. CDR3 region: CASSLGSNEQYF. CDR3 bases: TGTGCCAGCAGCTTAGGGAGTAACGAGCAGTACTTC.

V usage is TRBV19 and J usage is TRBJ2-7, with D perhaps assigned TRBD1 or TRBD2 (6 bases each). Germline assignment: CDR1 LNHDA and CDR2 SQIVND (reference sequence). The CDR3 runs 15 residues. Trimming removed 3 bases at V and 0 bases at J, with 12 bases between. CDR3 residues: CASSITGASSYEQYF. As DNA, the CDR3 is TGTGCCAGTAGTATTACGGGGGCCAGCTCCTACGAGCAGTACTTC. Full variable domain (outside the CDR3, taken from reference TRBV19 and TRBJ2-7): DGGITQSPKYLFRKEGQNVTLSCEQNLNHDAMYWYRQDPGQGLRLIYYSQIVNDFQKGDIAEGYSVSREKKESFPLTVTSAQKNPTAFYLCASSITGASSYEQYFGPGTRLTVT.

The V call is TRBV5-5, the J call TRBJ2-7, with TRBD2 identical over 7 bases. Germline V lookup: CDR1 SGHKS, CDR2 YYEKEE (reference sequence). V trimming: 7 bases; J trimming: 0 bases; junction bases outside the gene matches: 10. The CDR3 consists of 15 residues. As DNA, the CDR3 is TGTGCCAGCGCCCTCGATAGCGGGCACTCCTACGAGCAGTACTTC. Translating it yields CASALDSGHSYEQYF.

CDR3 protein: CSVGGGLTETQYF. The CDR3, as DNA: TGCAGCGTCGGAGGGGGGTTAACAGAGACCCAGTACTTC. This chain connects TRBV29-1 to TRBJ2-5; either TRBD1 or TRBD2 may fit D (6 bases each). Trimming removed 6 bases at V and 4 bases at J, with 15 bases between. Germline V lookup: CDR1 SQVTM, CDR2 ANQGSEA. The CDR3 length is 13 residues.

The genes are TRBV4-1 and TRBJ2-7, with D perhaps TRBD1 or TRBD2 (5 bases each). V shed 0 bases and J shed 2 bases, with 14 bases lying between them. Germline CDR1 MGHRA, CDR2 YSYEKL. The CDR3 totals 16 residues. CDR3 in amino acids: CASSQDSGTPTYEQYF. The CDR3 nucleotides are TGCGCCAGCAGCCAAGATTCCGGGACGCCGACCTACGAGCAGTACTTC.

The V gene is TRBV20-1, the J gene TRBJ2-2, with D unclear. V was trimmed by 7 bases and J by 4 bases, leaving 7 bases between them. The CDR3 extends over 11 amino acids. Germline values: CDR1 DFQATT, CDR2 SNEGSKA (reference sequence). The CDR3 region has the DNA TGCAGTGTCGTTAGCACCGGGGAGCTGTTTTTT. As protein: CSVVSTGELFF.